This T cell receptor beta chain was identified during a study of blood T cell repertoires in COVID-19. Background on the study: There were acute and convalescent COVID-19 samples, and they came from the United States, Italy and Spain. T cells, B-cell-depleted T cells, or PBMCs supplied cDNA or gDNA.

Authors' methods: Reference gene primer amplification yielded estimated nucleated cell counts. Using immunoSEQ multiplex PCR, the repertoire was profiled, and TCRdb retains in-frame clones only, with some absent. The D gene and trimming were derived from the DNA, and the V and J assignments and clone size from that table. The table lists 150,000 to 200,000 clones, roughly 77% of them singletons, with 6.5% to 7% in the top ten. What was sequenced was peripheral blood. This TCR came from a man between 65 and 85 years old with active or convalescent COVID-19.

CDR3 in DNA: TGTGCCAGCAGTTACGGACAGGGTCGGACTGAAGCTTTCTTT. It codes for CASSYGQGRTEAFF. The gene calls are TRBV6-6 and TRBJ1-1, with 8 bases lining up with TRBD1. This CDR3 region has 14 residues. Per germline, CDR1 MNHNY and CDR2 SVGAGI (reference sequence). J was trimmed by 5 bases and V by 2 bases; bases with no gene match: 4.